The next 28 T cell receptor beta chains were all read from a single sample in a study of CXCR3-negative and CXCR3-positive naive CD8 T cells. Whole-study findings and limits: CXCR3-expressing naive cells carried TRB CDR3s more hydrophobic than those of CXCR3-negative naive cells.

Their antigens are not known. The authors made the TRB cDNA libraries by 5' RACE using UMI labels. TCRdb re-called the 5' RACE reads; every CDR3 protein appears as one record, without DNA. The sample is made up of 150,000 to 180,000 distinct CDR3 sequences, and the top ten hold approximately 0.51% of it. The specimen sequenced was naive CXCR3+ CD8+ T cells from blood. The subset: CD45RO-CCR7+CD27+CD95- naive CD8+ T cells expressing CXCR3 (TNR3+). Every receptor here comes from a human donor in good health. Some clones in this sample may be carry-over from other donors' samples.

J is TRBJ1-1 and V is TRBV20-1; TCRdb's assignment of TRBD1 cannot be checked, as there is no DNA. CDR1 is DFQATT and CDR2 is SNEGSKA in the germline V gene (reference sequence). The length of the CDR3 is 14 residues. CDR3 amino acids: CSALGGRMNTEAFF.

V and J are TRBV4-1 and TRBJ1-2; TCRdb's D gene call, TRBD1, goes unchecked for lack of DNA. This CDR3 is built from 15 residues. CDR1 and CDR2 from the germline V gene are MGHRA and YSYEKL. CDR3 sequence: CASSPGTATNYGYTF.

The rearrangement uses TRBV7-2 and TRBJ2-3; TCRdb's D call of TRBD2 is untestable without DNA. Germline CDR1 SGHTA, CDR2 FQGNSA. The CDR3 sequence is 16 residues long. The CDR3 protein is CTSSPLAGASTDTQYF. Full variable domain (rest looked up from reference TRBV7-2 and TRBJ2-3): GAGVSQSPSNKVTEKGKDVELRCDPISGHTALYWYRQSLGQGLEFLIYFQGNSAPDKSGLPSDRFSAERTGGSVSTLTIQRTQQEDSAVYLCTSSPLAGASTDTQYFGPGTRLTVL.

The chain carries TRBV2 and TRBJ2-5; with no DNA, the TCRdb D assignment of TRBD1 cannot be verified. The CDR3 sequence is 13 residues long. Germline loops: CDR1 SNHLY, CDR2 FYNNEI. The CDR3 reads CAASPGAQETQYF.

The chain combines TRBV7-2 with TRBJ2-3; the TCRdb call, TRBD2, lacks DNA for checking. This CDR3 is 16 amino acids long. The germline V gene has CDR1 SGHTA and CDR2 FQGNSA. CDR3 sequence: CASSILLAGATDTQYF.

The CDR3 protein is CSAKPTGHHEQYF. V and J are TRBV20-1 and TRBJ2-7. CDR1 and CDR2 from the germline V gene are DFQATT and SNEGSKA (reference sequence). The length of the CDR3 is 13 residues.

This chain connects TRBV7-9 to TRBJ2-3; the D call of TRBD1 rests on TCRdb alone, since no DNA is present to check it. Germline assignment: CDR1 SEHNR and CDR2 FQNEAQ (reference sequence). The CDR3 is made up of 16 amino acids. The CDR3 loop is CASSLTGGERTDTQYF.

CDR3 sequence reads: CASAGTGGTDTQYF. The J gene is TRBJ2-3, the V gene TRBV21-1; TCRdb's D call of TRBD1 is untestable without DNA. TRBV21-1 is assigned pseudogene status. The CDR3 extends over 14 amino acids.

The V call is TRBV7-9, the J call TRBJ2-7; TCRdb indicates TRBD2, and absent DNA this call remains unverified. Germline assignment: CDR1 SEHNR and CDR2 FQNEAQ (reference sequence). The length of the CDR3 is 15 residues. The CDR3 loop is CASSLPTTAGYEQYF.

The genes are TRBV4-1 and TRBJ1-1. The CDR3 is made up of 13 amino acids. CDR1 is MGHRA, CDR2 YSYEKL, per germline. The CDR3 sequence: CASSQGENTEAFF.

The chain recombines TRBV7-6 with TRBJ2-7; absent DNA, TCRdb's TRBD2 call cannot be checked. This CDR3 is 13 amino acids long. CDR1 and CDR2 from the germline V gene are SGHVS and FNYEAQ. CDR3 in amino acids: CASSSAGTLEQYF.

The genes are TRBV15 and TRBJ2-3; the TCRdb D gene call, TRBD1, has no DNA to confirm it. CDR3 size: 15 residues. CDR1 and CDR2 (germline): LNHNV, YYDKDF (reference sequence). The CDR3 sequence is CATSADRTSTDTQYF.

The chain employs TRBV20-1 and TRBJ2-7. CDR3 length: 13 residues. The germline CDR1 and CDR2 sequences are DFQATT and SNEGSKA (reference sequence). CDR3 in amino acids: CSARDVAAYEQYF.

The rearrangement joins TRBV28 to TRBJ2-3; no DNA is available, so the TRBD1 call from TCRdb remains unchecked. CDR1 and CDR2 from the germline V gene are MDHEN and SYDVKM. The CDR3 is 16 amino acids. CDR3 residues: CASSQQGAGGTDTQYF.

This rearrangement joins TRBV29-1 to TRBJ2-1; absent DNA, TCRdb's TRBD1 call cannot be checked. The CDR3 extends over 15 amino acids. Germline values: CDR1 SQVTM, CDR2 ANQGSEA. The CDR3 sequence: CSVAPGLGAVNEQFF.

The CDR3 loop is CASSLMQGSDTEAFF. The chain links TRBV7-9 to TRBJ1-1; TCRdb picks TRBD1, but there is no DNA to check that call. Germline loops: CDR1 SEHNR, CDR2 FQNEAQ (reference sequence). The CDR3 sequence is 15 residues long. Full variable domain (outside the CDR3, taken from reference TRBV7-9 and TRBJ1-1): DTGVSQNPRHKITKRGQNVTFRCDPISEHNRLYWYRQTLGQGPEFLTYFQNEAQLEKSRLLSDRFSAERPKGSFSTLEIQRTEQGDSAMYLCASSLMQGSDTEAFFGQGTRLTVV.

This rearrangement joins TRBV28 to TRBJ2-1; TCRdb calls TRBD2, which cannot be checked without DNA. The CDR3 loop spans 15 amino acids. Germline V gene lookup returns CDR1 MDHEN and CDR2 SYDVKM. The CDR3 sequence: CASINGLAGSNEQFF.

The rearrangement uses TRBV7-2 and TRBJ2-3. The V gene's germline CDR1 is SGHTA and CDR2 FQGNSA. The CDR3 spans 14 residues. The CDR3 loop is CASSLGYNTDTQYF.

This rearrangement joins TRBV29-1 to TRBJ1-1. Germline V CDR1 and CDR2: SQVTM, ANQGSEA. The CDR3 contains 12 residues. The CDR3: CSVEVMNTEAFF.

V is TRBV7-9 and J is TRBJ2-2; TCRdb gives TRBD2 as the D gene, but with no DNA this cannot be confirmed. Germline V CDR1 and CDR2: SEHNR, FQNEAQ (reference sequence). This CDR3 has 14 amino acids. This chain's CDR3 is CASSLSEGSGELFF.

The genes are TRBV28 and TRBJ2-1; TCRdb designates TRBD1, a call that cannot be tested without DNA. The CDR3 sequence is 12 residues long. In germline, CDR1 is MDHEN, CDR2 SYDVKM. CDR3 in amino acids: CASRPKGFEQFF.

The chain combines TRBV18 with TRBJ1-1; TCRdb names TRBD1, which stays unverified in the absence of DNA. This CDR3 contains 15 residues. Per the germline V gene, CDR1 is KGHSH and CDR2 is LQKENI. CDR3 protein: CASSPPSGFQAEAFF.

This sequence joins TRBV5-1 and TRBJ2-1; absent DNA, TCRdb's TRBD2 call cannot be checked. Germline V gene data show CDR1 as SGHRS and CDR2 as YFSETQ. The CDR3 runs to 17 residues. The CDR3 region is CASSRGLPTLSYNEQFF.

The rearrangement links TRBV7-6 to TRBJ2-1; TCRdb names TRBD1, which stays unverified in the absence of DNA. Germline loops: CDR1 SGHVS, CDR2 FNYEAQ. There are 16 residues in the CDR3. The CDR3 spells CASSPDRGLSYNEQFF.

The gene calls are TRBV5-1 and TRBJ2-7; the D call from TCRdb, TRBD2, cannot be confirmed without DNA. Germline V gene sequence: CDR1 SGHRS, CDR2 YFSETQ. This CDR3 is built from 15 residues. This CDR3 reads CASSLVEGPTYEQYF.

The CDR3 reads CASSPVAGVSTAFF. The chain couples TRBV12-3 or TRBV12-4 to TRBJ1-1; the D call of TRBD1 rests on TCRdb alone, since no DNA is present to check it. This CDR3 contains 14 residues.

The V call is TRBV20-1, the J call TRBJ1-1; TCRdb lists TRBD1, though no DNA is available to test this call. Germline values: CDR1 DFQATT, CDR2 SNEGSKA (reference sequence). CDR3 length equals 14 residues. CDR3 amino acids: CSAFRTGGNTEAFF.

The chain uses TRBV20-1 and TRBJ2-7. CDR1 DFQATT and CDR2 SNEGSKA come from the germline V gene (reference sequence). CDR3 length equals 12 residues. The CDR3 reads CSARYTSYEQYF.